One and the same sample provided the 19 T cell receptor beta chains below, sequenced in a study of CD8 T cells in Susac syndrome. About 0.45 to 1 ug RNA was reverse transcribed with random hexamers. TCRdb processed the immunoSEQ multiplex PCR reads anew with MiXCR; each CDR3 protein has one entry. The sample contains tens of thousands of distinct CDR3 sequences, 93% of which appear only once. What was sequenced was CD4+ T cells from PBMCs. The receptors were sampled from a human donor with Susac syndrome.

The rearrangement joins TRBV27 to TRBJ1-2; D is undetermined. The V end was cut by 1 base, the J end by 5 bases, with 11 bases between. The length of the CDR3 is 14 residues. Germline assignment: CDR1 MNHEY and CDR2 SMNVEV (reference sequence). The CDR3 DNA reads TGTGCCAGCAGTTTATACGGGATTGGATATGGCTACACCTTC. This gives the protein CASSLYGIGYGYTF.

The chain links TRBV3-1 to TRBJ1-5; D remains ambiguous. CDR1 is LGHDT, CDR2 YNNKEL, per germline (reference sequence). This CDR3 region has 11 residues. Deletions cut 1 base from V and 8 bases from J, with 3 bases between. The CDR3 protein is CASSQGKPQHF. The CDR3 DNA reads TGTGCCAGCAGCCAAGGGAAGCCCCAGCATTTT.

This clonotype was detected once. The rearrangement links TRBV7-3 to TRBJ1-2; tentative D call: TRBD1 (5 bases). This CDR3 has 14 residues. CDR1 and CDR2 (germline): SGHTA, FQGTGA. V lost 5 bases and J lost 0, with 10 bases in between. For the CDR3, the DNA is TGTGCCAGCAGCCCGGGGGGAGCTAACTATGGCTACACCTTC. Its translation is CASSPGGANYGYTF.

The chain couples TRBV6-5 to TRBJ2-7; 7 nucleotides align to TRBD1. The V and J ends lost 6 bases and 0 bases, in that order; junction bases with no gene match: 8. Germline V lookup: CDR1 MNHEY, CDR2 SVGAGI. This CDR3 is built from 15 residues. DNA of the CDR3: TGTGCCAGCAGCATAGACAGGGCGCTCTCCTACGAGCAGTACTTC. As protein: CASSIDRALSYEQYF.

A single count supports this clonotype. The genes are TRBV6-2 or TRBV6-3 and TRBJ1-1; unclear D gene. V lost 4 bases to trimming and J lost 7 bases, with 10 bases between them. Germline loops: CDR1 MNHEY, CDR2 SVGEGT. The CDR3 sequence is 12 residues long. The CDR3 DNA is TGTGCCAGCAGTTCTCGACTACTTGAAGCTTTCTTT. Translation: CASSSRLLEAFF.

The CDR3 region is CASSLYVQTTEAFF. The DNA of the CDR3 is TGTGCCAGCAGTTTATATGTACAAACCACTGAAGCTTTCTTT. This chain joins TRBV28 and TRBJ1-1, with D hard to call. The CDR3 spans 14 residues. Looked up from germline, CDR1 is MDHEN and CDR2 is SYDVKM. V lost 1 base to trimming and J lost 4 bases, with 10 bases between them. The whole variable domain, filled in from reference TRBV28 and TRBJ1-1, reads DVKVTQSSRYLVKRTGEKVFLECVQDMDHENMFWYRQDPGLGLRLIYFSYDVKMKEKGDIPEGYSVSREKKERFSLILESASTNQTSMYLCASSLYVQTTEAFFGQGTRLTVV.

The V and J genes are TRBV20-1 and TRBJ2-4; no definite D call. The CDR3 has 13 amino acids. Per germline, CDR1 DFQATT and CDR2 SNEGSKA (reference sequence). The ends were cut back, 4 bases at V and 1 base at J, with 8 bases in the middle. The chain's CDR3 is CSATSTAKNIQYF. CDR3 sequence (DNA): TGCAGTGCTACGAGTACGGCCAAAAACATTCAGTACTTC.

The table lists this clonotype with a few counts. CDR3 in DNA: TGTGCCAGCAGCCCTCCGTGGACTGGGGCCAACGTCCTGACTTTC. Residues: CASSPPWTGANVLTF. The rearrangement links TRBV11-2 to TRBJ2-6; no definite D call. V shed 5 bases and J shed 2 bases, with 10 bases lying between them. Germline CDR1 is SGHAT and CDR2 is FQNNGV. The CDR3 extends over 15 amino acids.

The chain links TRBV28 to TRBJ1-4; D is unclear. CDR3 size: 15 residues. From germline, CDR1 is MDHEN and CDR2 SYDVKM. Trimming took off 2 bases at V and 2 bases at J, with 9 bases between the two ends. The CDR3 loop reads CASSLAGSTNEKLFF. The DNA for the CDR3 is TGTGCCAGCAGTTTAGCGGGGTCCACTAATGAAAAACTGTTTTTT.

The chain links TRBV6-5 to TRBJ1-1; TRBD1 is a possible D gene (5 bases). From germline, CDR1 is MNHEY and CDR2 SVGAGI. The CDR3 spans 16 residues. The V gene lost 0 bases and the J gene lost 1 base, with 12 bases spanning the gap. The CDR3 sequence: CASSYSGQGGNTEAFF. The CDR3, as DNA: TGTGCCAGCAGTTACTCGGGTCAGGGAGGGAACACTGAAGCTTTCTTT.

The chain combines TRBV18 with TRBJ1-1; 7 positions agree with TRBD1. V gave up 3 bases and J gave up 3 bases; unmatched junction bases: 4. Germline loops: CDR1 KGHSH, CDR2 LQKENI. CDR3 size: 14 residues. CDR3 sequence: CASSPIGTDTEAFF. Here the CDR3 DNA reads TGTGCCAGCTCACCCATAGGGACAGACACTGAAGCTTTCTTT. The entire variable domain, with the rest obtained from reference TRBV18 and TRBJ1-1, is as follows: NAGVMQNPRHLVRRRGQEARLRCSPMKGHSHVYWYRQLPEEGLKFMVYLQKENIIDESGMPKERFSAEFPKEGPSILRIQQVVRGDSAAYFCASSPIGTDTEAFFGQGTRLTVV.

The chain joins TRBV7-9 to TRBJ2-1; D call uncertain. Germline V lookup: CDR1 SEHNR, CDR2 FQNEAQ (reference sequence). V lost 7 bases, J lost 1 base, and 11 bases lay in between. CDR3 length: 14 residues. CDR3: CASTPTESYNEQFF. CDR3 nucleotide sequence: TGTGCCAGCACCCCAACGGAGTCCTACAATGAGCAGTTCTTC.

This chain links TRBV13 with TRBJ1-2, with D unclear. CDR3 length: 17 residues. CDR1 and CDR2 from the germline V gene are PRHDT and FYEKMQ (reference sequence). The ends were cut back, 1 base at V and 2 bases at J, with 17 bases in the middle. CDR3 in DNA: TGTGCCAGCAGCTTAGTAACGAGGAGCCCGACCAACTATGGCTACACCTTC. Encoded protein: CASSLVTRSPTNYGYTF.

This rearrangement joins TRBV30 to TRBJ2-7; D possibly corresponds to TRBD1 (5 bases). The CDR3 totals 13 residues. Germline V lookup: CDR1 GTSNPN, CDR2 SVGIG (reference sequence). The V and J ends lost 6 bases and 2 bases respectively, with 14 bases between them. The DNA for the CDR3 is TGTGCCTGTACCTCGGACACCGCCTACGAGCAGTACTTC. This sequence encodes CACTSDTAYEQYF.

The rearrangement uses TRBV6-1 and TRBJ2-7, with D unresolved. The V and J ends lost 11 bases and 1 base respectively, with 9 bases between them. Germline V gene sequence: CDR1 MNHNS, CDR2 SASEGT. The CDR3 totals 11 residues. CDR3: CACGRSYEQYF. The CDR3 DNA follows: TGTGCCTGTGGAAGATCCTACGAGCAGTACTTC.

In its sample, this clonotype was seen once. This chain links TRBV10-3 with TRBJ2-1; the D gene is possibly TRBD2 (6 bases). From germline, CDR1 is ENHRY and CDR2 SYGVKD. The CDR3 extends over 11 amino acids. V was trimmed by 6 bases and J by 7 bases, leaving 7 bases between them. The CDR3 sequence: CAISGLNEQFF. The CDR3 nucleotides are TGTGCCATCAGCGGACTAAATGAGCAGTTCTTC.

This clonotype turned up a few times. The chain combines TRBV7-8 with TRBJ2-7, with D unclear. Trimming stripped 1 base from V and 2 bases from J, with 3 bases between. Germline CDR1 SGHVS, CDR2 FQNEAQ. This CDR3 is 12 amino acids long. The chain's CDR3 is CASSLGAYEQYF. In DNA form, the CDR3 reads TGTGCCAGCAGCTTAGGGGCCTACGAGCAGTACTTC.

This sequence joins TRBV5-1 and TRBJ2-5; D perhaps matches TRBD1 (5 bases). V lost 6 bases and J 5 bases, leaving 14 bases between the germline ends. This CDR3 comprises 13 residues. The germline V gene encodes CDR1 SGHRS and CDR2 YFSETQ. CDR3 sequence reads: CASTLGETETQYF. The CDR3 DNA reads as TGCGCCAGCACCCTAGGGGAAACGGAGACCCAGTACTTC.

The chain joins TRBV6-2 or TRBV6-3 to TRBJ2-5, with 13 bases lining up with TRBD2. The CDR3 sequence is 17 residues long. The V gene end was trimmed by 5 bases and the J gene end by 2 bases; junction bases not matched to a gene: 8. Germline values: CDR1 MNHEY, CDR2 SVGEGT. CDR3 nucleotide sequence: TGTGCCAGCAGTCCCGGCGGACTAGCGGGGGTACAAGAGACCCAGTACTTC. Amino acids: CASSPGGLAGVQETQYF.